One sample yielded the 11 T cell receptor beta chains listed below, sequenced in a study of shared clonotypes between healthy human individuals. Profiling relied on immunoSEQ multiplex PCR, and the TCRdb table lists in-frame clones only, not all of them. The sample has a few hundred thousand clones; roughly 97% are singletons. Sequencing was performed on naive CD4+ T cells sorted from blood. Sample subset: CD45RA+ positively selected. These receptors came from a woman in her twenties or thirties in good health.

The chain couples TRBV21-1 to TRBJ2-1; the DNA was not used to check the table's D call, TRBD1. TRBV21-1 is tagged as a pseudogene. The CDR3 consists of 13 residues. The CDR3 DNA is TGTGCCAGAACAGAGAGCTCCTACAATGAGCAGTTCTTC. It yields the protein CARTESSYNEQFF.

This rearrangement joins TRBV6-4 to TRBJ2-1; D may correspond to TRBD1 or TRBD2 (5 bases each). The CDR3 covers 15 residues. The V end was cut by 9 bases, the J end by 9 bases, with 24 bases between. Germline V gene lookup returns CDR1 MRHNA and CDR2 SNTAGT. The CDR3 region has the DNA TGTGCCAGAGCGGAACAACATGAAGGGGTTGGTGAGCAGTTCTTC. It specifies CARAEQHEGVGEQFF.

The chain combines TRBV11-1 with TRBJ2-7, with 14 positions matching TRBD2. V lost 5 bases to trimming and J lost 3 bases; unmatched junction nucleotides: 6. The CDR3 sequence is 16 residues long. CDR1 and CDR2 (germline): SGHAT, FQDESV (reference sequence). This CDR3 reads CASSPTGTSGSYEQYF. The CDR3 DNA reads TGTGCCAGCAGCCCAACCGGGACTAGCGGGAGCTACGAGCAGTACTTC.

The chain employs TRBV9 and TRBJ2-2, with no clear D. Germline CDR1 is SGDLS and CDR2 is YYNGEE. The CDR3 is made up of 14 amino acids. The V gene lost 7 bases and the J gene lost 5 bases, with 15 bases spanning the gap. CDR3 protein: CASSPGVGTGELFF. The CDR3 bases are TGTGCCAGCTCCCCAGGAGTAGGTACCGGGGAGCTGTTTTTT.

The V and J genes are TRBV6-1 and TRBJ2-2; D gene ambiguous. The CDR3 runs to 15 residues. V was shortened by 0 bases and J by 2 bases, with 7 bases between the two germline ends. Germline CDR1 reads MNHNS; CDR2 reads SASEGT. This CDR3 reads CASSEAPENTGELFF. CDR3 DNA sequence: TGTGCCAGCAGTGAAGCACCAGAAAACACCGGGGAGCTGTTTTTT.

This clone has just a few counts. The chain has TRBV2 and TRBJ1-2; maybe TRBD1 (6 bases). This CDR3 comprises 13 residues. V dropped 8 bases and J dropped 4 bases, with 14 bases sitting between them. Per germline, CDR1 SNHLY and CDR2 FYNNEI. The DNA for the CDR3 is TGTGCCAGCGGAGGGGGGGATATCTATGGCTACACCTTC. Amino acids: CASGGGDIYGYTF.

The V call is TRBV27, the J call TRBJ2-1, with TRBD2 matching 16 bases. The V segment lost 1 base and the J segment 5 bases; nucleotides outside the gene matches: 17. The germline V gene has CDR1 MNHEY and CDR2 SMNVEV (reference sequence). This CDR3 has 22 amino acids. The CDR3 DNA sequence: TGTGCCAGCAGTTTATACATAGGGACTAGCGGGAGGGCCTCACCCAACAACAATGAGCAGTTCTTC. It encodes CASSLYIGTSGRASPNNNEQFF.

The chain has TRBV5-1 and TRBJ1-1, with D uncertain. The CDR3 contains 13 residues. CDR1 is SGHRS, CDR2 YFSETQ, per germline. V lost 4 bases to trimming and J lost 5 bases, with 12 bases between them. CDR3 amino acids: CASSILQNTEAFF. The CDR3 nucleotides read TGCGCCAGCAGCATTCTCCAGAATACTGAAGCTTTCTTT.

The V and J genes are TRBV10-3 and TRBJ1-2; weak D call: TRBD1 (5 bases). This CDR3 has 13 amino acids. The V end was cut by 0 bases, the J end by 7 bases, with 9 bases between. Germline CDR1 is ENHRY and CDR2 is SYGVKD. Here the CDR3 DNA reads TGTGCCATCAGTGAGTCCCTGGGGGGTGGCTACACCTTC. Translation gives CAISESLGGGYTF.

This chain links TRBV30 with TRBJ2-6; weak D call: TRBD2 (5 bases). V lost 2 bases, J lost 1 base, and 6 bases lay in between. This CDR3 has 14 residues. Germline V lookup: CDR1 GTSNPN, CDR2 SVGIG (reference sequence). CDR3 nucleotide sequence: TGTGCCTGGAGTAGGGAGTCTGGGGCCAACGTCCTGACTTTC. This encodes CAWSRESGANVLTF.

This clone was counted between two and nine times. The chain has TRBV7-2 and TRBJ2-5; D is unresolved. Trimming stripped 5 bases from V and 1 base from J, with 2 bases between. Germline loops: CDR1 SGHTA, CDR2 FQGNSA. This CDR3 has 11 amino acids. The DNA of the CDR3 is TGTGCCAGCAGCCGCCAAGAGACCCAGTACTTC. Its protein product is CASSRQETQYF.